The 26 T cell receptor beta chains given below trace back to one sample, sequenced in a study of graft-versus-host responses after intestinal transplantation. This table comes from immunoSEQ multiplex PCR, and its TCRdb copy is limited to in-frame clones, with some not included. The repertoire consists of about 21,000 clones, with almost 95% occurring once and the leading ten covering roughly 44%. This material consisted of PBMCs, taken 262 days after intestinal transplant. The origin of the receptors is a human patient who received an intestinal transplant, so some T cells may come from the graft donor.

CDR3 nucleotides: TGTGCCAGCAGCTGGGGACAGGGAAGGGATCAGCCCCAGCATTTT. Protein sequence: CASSWGQGRDQPQHF. V gene TRBV6-6 combines with J gene TRBJ1-5; 9 positions agree with TRBD1. This CDR3 is built from 15 residues. Germline V gene sequence: CDR1 MNHNY, CDR2 SVGAGI (reference sequence). Germline trimming cut 6 bases from V and 5 bases from J; bases unmatched to any gene: 8.

The chain is built from TRBV19 and TRBJ2-7; D is undetermined. V dropped 5 bases and J dropped 2 bases, with 16 bases sitting between them. CDR1 is LNHDA and CDR2 is SQIVND in the germline V gene (reference sequence). The CDR3 loop spans 15 amino acids. CDR3 DNA sequence: TGTGCCAGTAGTCCGGGTTCACTCGTTACCTACGAGCAGTACTTC. Its protein product is CASSPGSLVTYEQYF.

The J gene is TRBJ1-2, the V gene TRBV28; 7 nucleotides line up with TRBD1. This CDR3 comprises 14 residues. V gave up 3 bases and J gave up 7 bases; unmatched junction bases: 8. Germline CDR1 and CDR2: MDHEN and SYDVKM. The CDR3 nucleotides are TGTGCCAGCAGTTTGTACAGGGGATCTCCTGGCTACACCTTC. It codes for CASSLYRGSPGYTF.

This chain links TRBV2 with TRBJ2-7, with D possibly TRBD1 on 5 matching bases. In germline, CDR1 is SNHLY, CDR2 FYNNEI. The CDR3 covers 14 residues. V was shortened by 6 bases and J by 0 bases, with 12 bases between the two germline ends. CDR3 loop: CASRATDISYEQYF. CDR3 nucleotides: TGTGCCAGCAGAGCCACGGACATCTCCTACGAGCAGTACTTC.

The gene calls are TRBV6-1 and TRBJ2-6; 8 bases are a match to TRBD1. Germline V gene lookup returns CDR1 MNHNS and CDR2 SASEGT. V shed 2 bases, J shed 2 bases, and the junction held 2 bases outside the gene matches. The CDR3 is made up of 16 amino acids. The CDR3 loop reads CASSEQDRAGANVLTF. In DNA form, the CDR3 reads TGTGCCAGCAGTGAACAGGACAGGGCTGGGGCCAACGTCCTGACTTTC.

The chain carries TRBV19 and TRBJ2-6, with D uncertain. The V gene's germline CDR1 is LNHDA and CDR2 SQIVND (reference sequence). Trimming stripped 2 bases from V and 0 bases from J, with 11 bases between. The CDR3 covers 17 residues. As DNA, the CDR3 is TGTGCCAGTAGTATAATCGGCACGGACTCTGGGGCCAACGTCCTGACTTTC. Translated: CASSIIGTDSGANVLTF.

This chain uses TRBV25-1 with TRBJ1-2; TRBD1 is a possible D gene (6 bases). Per the germline V gene, CDR1 is MGHDK and CDR2 is SYGVNS. This CDR3 region has 15 residues. Trimming pared 5 bases from V and 6 bases from J, leaving 19 bases between. Here the CDR3 reads CASSRCGKGVDGYTF. The CDR3 nucleotides are TGTGCCAGCAGTCGGTGCGGGAAGGGGGTCGATGGCTACACCTTC.

The chain is built from TRBV7-2 and TRBJ1-5; 9 nucleotides agree with TRBD1. Germline loops: CDR1 SGHTA, CDR2 FQGNSA. The V and J ends lost 6 bases and 5 bases, in that order; junction bases with no gene match: 5. This CDR3 has 14 amino acids. The CDR3 bases are TGTGCCAGCAGTCGGACAGGGGACGATCAGCCCCAGCATTTT. Residues: CASSRTGDDQPQHF.

The chain combines TRBV27 with TRBJ1-1, with TRBD1 as a possible D gene (5 bases). Germline V gene sequence: CDR1 MNHEY, CDR2 SMNVEV (reference sequence). The CDR3 consists of 13 residues. V was shortened by 3 bases and J by 5 bases, with 10 bases between the two germline ends. In DNA form, the CDR3 reads TGTGCCAGCAGTTTGGGGGGAGGGACTGAAGCTTTCTTT. Translating gives CASSLGGGTEAFF.

This rearrangement joins TRBV27 to TRBJ2-1; D not certain. From germline, CDR1 is MNHEY and CDR2 SMNVEV (reference sequence). This CDR3 region has 15 residues. Trimming removed 6 bases from V and 7 bases from J, with 19 bases in between. Written as DNA, the CDR3 is TGTGCCAGCAGCCCCGACCCCCCAGGTATGAATGAGCAGTTCTTC. Its protein product is CASSPDPPGMNEQFF.

This rearrangement joins TRBV7-7 to TRBJ1-4; tentatively, D is TRBD1 (6 bases). The V and J ends lost 6 bases and 3 bases respectively, with 14 bases between them. The CDR3 loop spans 15 amino acids. Germline V CDR1 and CDR2: SSHAT, FNYEAQ (reference sequence). The CDR3: CASSETGRANEKLFF. The DNA of the CDR3 is TGTGCCAGCAGTGAAACAGGGAGGGCTAATGAAAAACTGTTTTTT.

J is TRBJ1-1 and V is TRBV6-4, with D hard to call. The CDR3 is 13 residues long. Trimming stripped 7 bases from V and 6 bases from J, with 15 bases between. Per germline, CDR1 MRHNA and CDR2 SNTAGT. For the CDR3, the DNA is TGTGCCAGCACTCCATGGGGAGGAGCTGAAGCTTTCTTT. This gives the protein CASTPWGGAEAFF.

V and J are TRBV7-2 and TRBJ2-7; 7 bases agree with TRBD1. The V segment lost 0 bases and the J segment 2 bases; nucleotides outside the gene matches: 16. The CDR3 covers 19 residues. CDR1 and CDR2 from the germline V gene are SGHTA and FQGNSA. CDR3 sequence reads: CASSLAIWDRDRAPYEQYF. For the CDR3, the DNA is TGTGCCAGCAGCTTAGCGATTTGGGACCGGGACAGAGCCCCCTACGAGCAGTACTTC.

The chain combines TRBV9 with TRBJ2-7, with D hard to call. In germline, CDR1 is SGDLS, CDR2 YYNGEE. The CDR3 runs to 13 residues. The V and J ends lost 0 bases and 7 bases respectively, with 11 bases between them. This CDR3 is CASSVDREEEQYF. CDR3 nucleotide sequence: TGTGCCAGCAGCGTAGATAGGGAAGAGGAGCAGTACTTC.

This chain links TRBV11-1 with TRBJ2-3; perhaps D is TRBD1 or TRBD2 (6 bases each). CDR1 and CDR2 (germline): SGHAT, FQDESV (reference sequence). V was shortened by 2 bases and J by 4 bases, with 13 bases between the two germline ends. This CDR3 comprises 15 residues. CDR3 amino acids: CASSLKDRRADTQYF. The CDR3 DNA sequence: TGTGCCAGCAGCTTAAAAGACAGGAGGGCAGATACGCAGTATTTT.

The chain links TRBV5-1 to TRBJ2-1; TRBD2 aligns across 11 bases. V shed 5 bases and J 6 bases; nucleotides not matched to a gene: 7. The CDR3 covers 15 residues. Per the germline V gene, CDR1 is SGHRS and CDR2 is YFSETQ. Here the CDR3 reads CASSYTSGSRNEQFF. The CDR3 coding sequence is TGCGCCAGCAGTTATACTAGCGGGAGCCGCAATGAGCAGTTCTTC.

J is TRBJ2-5 and V is TRBV9; 7 bases line up with TRBD1. V shed 4 bases, J shed 5 bases, and the junction held 14 bases outside the gene matches. From germline, CDR1 is SGDLS and CDR2 YYNGEE. The CDR3 loop spans 16 amino acids. In nucleotides, the CDR3 is TGTGCCAGCAGCACCTGGGGGACAGCGCCAGGGGAGACCCAGTACTTC. It codes for CASSTWGTAPGETQYF.

This chain connects TRBV30 to TRBJ2-2; D uncertain. Trimming took 4 bases from V and 4 from J, leaving 13 bases between them. From germline, CDR1 is GTSNPN and CDR2 SVGIG (reference sequence). This CDR3 is 14 amino acids long. CDR3 DNA sequence: TGTGCCTGGATGCGTGGCAGGCGCACCGGGGAGCTGTTTTTT. Protein product: CAWMRGRRTGELFF.

V is TRBV7-3 and J is TRBJ2-3, with D maybe TRBD2 (5 bases). Trimming pared 5 bases from V and 0 bases from J, leaving 12 bases between. Germline-derived CDR1 and CDR2 are SGHTA and FQGTGA. The CDR3 has 15 amino acids. CDR3 DNA sequence: TGTGCCAGCAGCCCCTTAGCGTCTAGCACAGATACGCAGTATTTT. It encodes CASSPLASSTDTQYF.

The genes are TRBV7-9 and TRBJ1-5, with D maybe TRBD1 (5 bases). Per germline, CDR1 SEHNR and CDR2 FQNEAQ (reference sequence). The CDR3 runs to 15 residues. Between the trimmed V and J ends, which lost 1 base and 6 bases, there was a span of 13 bases. The CDR3 sequence is CASSLDPGASQPQHF. The CDR3 nucleotides read TGTGCCAGCAGCTTAGATCCCGGGGCGAGTCAGCCCCAGCATTTT.

V gene TRBV6-5 combines with J gene TRBJ2-7; TRBD2 might be the D (5 bases). This CDR3 has 12 amino acids. Germline-derived CDR1 and CDR2 are MNHEY and SVGAGI. V was shortened by 6 bases and J by 1 base, with 7 bases between the two germline ends. The CDR3: CASRRGSYEQYF. The CDR3 DNA sequence: TGTGCCAGCAGACGAGGGTCCTACGAGCAGTACTTC.

The chain carries TRBV19 and TRBJ2-5, with 7 positions matching TRBD2. In germline, CDR1 is LNHDA, CDR2 SQIVND (reference sequence). The ends lost 6 bases at V and 2 bases at J; junction bases unmatched: 9. The CDR3 spans 15 residues. CDR3 sequence (DNA): TGTGCCAGTAGGCCCGGCGGGGGTGGACAAGAGACCCAGTACTTC. Residues: CASRPGGGGQETQYF.

The gene calls are TRBV6-1 and TRBJ1-1, with TRBD1 matching over 8 bases. Germline V gene sequence: CDR1 MNHNS, CDR2 SASEGT. This CDR3 has 15 amino acids. J was trimmed by 7 bases and V by 4 bases; bases with no gene match: 11. CDR3 coding DNA: TGTGCCAGCAGTGTTGATTCAGGGGGCGCTTTTGAAGCTTTCTTT. Protein sequence: CASSVDSGGAFEAFF.

The rearrangement links TRBV18 to TRBJ2-7, with 7 bases lining up with TRBD1. Germline V gene lookup returns CDR1 KGHSH and CDR2 LQKENI. J gave up 2 bases and V 8 bases, and 9 bases lay outside the gene matches. CDR3 size: 14 residues. The CDR3 spells CASSLVTGTYEQYF. The DNA of the CDR3 is TGTGCCAGCAGCTTGGTGACAGGGACCTACGAGCAGTACTTC.

The J gene is TRBJ2-7, the V gene TRBV7-8; D is unresolved. The length of the CDR3 is 16 residues. Germline V gene lookup returns CDR1 SGHVS and CDR2 FQNEAQ. V lost 1 base and J 0 bases, leaving 13 bases between the germline ends. In nucleotides, the CDR3 is TGTGCCAGCAGCTTAGATTTCGCGGCGAGCTCCTACGAGCAGTACTTC. This encodes CASSLDFAASSYEQYF.

The chain couples TRBV6-6 to TRBJ2-4, with no clear D. The CDR3 extends over 16 amino acids. Germline CDR1 is MNHNY and CDR2 is SVGAGI (reference sequence). V shed 4 bases and J shed 0 bases, with 13 bases lying between them. The DNA for the CDR3 is TGTGCCAGCAGTTTTAGAGAGCAGAAAGCCAAAAACATTCAGTACTTC. Its translation is CASSFREQKAKNIQYF.